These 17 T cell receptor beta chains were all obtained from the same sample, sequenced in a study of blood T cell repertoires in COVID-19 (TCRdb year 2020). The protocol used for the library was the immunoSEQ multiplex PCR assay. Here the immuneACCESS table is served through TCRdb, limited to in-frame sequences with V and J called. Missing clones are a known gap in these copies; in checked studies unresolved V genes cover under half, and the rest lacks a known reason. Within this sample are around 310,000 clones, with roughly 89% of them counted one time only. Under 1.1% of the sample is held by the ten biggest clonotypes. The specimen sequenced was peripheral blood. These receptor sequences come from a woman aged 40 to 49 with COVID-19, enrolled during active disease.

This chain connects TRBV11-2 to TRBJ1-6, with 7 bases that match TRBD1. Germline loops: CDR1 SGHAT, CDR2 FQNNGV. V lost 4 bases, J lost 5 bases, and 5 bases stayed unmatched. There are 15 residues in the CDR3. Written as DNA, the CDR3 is TGTGCCAGCAGCTCCCGGGACAGTCATAATTCACCCCTCCACTTT. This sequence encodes CASSSRDSHNSPLHF.

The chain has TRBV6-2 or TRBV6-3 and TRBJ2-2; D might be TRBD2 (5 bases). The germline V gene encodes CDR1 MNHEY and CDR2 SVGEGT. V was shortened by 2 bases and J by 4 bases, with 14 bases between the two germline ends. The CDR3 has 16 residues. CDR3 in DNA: TGTGCCAGCAGTTACCGCCCGGGGTCGGGCACCGGGGAGCTGTTTTTT. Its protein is CASSYRPGSGTGELFF.

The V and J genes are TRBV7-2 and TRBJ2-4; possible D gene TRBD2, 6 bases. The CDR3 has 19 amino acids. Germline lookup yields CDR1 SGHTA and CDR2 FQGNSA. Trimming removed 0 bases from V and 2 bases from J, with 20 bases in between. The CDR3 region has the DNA TGTGCCAGCAGCTTAGCCAGAGGGGAGGCTAACGGACCCAAAAACATTCAGTACTTC. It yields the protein CASSLARGEANGPKNIQYF.

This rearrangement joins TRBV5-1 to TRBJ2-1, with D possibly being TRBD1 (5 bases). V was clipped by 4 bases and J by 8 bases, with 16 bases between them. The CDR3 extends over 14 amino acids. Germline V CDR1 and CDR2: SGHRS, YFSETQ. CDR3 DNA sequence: TGCGCCAGCAGCGGGCAGGCCTTAGGGGATGAGCAGTTCTTC. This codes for CASSGQALGDEQFF.

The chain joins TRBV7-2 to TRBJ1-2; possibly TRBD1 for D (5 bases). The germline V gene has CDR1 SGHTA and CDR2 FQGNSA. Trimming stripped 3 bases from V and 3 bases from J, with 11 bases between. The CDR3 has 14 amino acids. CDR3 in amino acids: CASSFPGGDYGYTF. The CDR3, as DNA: TGTGCCAGCAGCTTCCCCGGAGGGGACTATGGCTACACCTTC.

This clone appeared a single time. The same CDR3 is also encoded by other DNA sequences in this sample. The CDR3 DNA follows: TGTGCCAGCAGTTCTCGGACAGGGAGCTCCTATAATTCACCCCTCCACTTT. Translating it yields CASSSRTGSSYNSPLHF. The chain couples TRBV6-2 or TRBV6-3 to TRBJ1-6, with 8 positions matching TRBD1. The J segment lost 0 bases and the V segment lost 4 bases, leaving 5 bases of the junction unmatched. The CDR3 runs to 17 residues. Germline V gene lookup returns CDR1 MNHEY and CDR2 SVGEGT.

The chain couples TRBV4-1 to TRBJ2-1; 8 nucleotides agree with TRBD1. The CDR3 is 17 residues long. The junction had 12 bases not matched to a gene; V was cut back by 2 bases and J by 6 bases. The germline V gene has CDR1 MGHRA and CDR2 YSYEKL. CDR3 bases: TGCGCCAGCAGCCAAACTAGCCGGGACAGGCTGGGCAATGAGCAGTTCTTC. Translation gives CASSQTSRDRLGNEQFF.

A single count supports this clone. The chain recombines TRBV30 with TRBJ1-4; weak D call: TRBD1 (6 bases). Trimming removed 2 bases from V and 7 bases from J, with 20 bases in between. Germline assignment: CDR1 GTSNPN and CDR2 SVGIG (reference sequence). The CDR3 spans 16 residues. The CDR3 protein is CAWSPTVTGMVEKLFF. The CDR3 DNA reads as TGTGCCTGGAGTCCAACCGTCACAGGGATGGTTGAAAAACTGTTTTTT.

The CDR3 DNA sequence: TGTGCCAGCAGCTTAGCGCCCAGGGCCTTACTCTCAACTAATGAAAAACTGTTTTTT. As protein: CASSLAPRALLSTNEKLFF. The chain combines TRBV7-2 with TRBJ1-4, with TRBD1 as a possible D gene (5 bases). Germline values: CDR1 SGHTA, CDR2 FQGNSA. V shed 0 bases and J shed 0 bases, with 17 bases lying between them. The CDR3 covers 19 residues.

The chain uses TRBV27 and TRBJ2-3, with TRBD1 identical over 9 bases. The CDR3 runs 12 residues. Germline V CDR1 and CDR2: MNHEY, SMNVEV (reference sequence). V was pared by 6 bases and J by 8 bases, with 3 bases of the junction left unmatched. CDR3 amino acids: CASSWTGATQYF. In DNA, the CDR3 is TGTGCCAGCAGCTGGACAGGGGCTACGCAGTATTTT.

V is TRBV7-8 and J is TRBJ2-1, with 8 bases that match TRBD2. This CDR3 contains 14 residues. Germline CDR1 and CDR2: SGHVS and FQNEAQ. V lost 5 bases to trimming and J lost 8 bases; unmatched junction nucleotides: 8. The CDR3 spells CASSGGTRWDEQFF. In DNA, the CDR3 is TGTGCCAGCAGCGGAGGGACTAGATGGGATGAGCAGTTCTTC.

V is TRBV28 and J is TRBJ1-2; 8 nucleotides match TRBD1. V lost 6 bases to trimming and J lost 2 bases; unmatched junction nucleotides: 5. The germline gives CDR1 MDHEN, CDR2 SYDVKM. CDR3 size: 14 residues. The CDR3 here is CASRTGQGNYGYTF. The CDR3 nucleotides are TGTGCCAGCAGGACCGGACAGGGAAACTATGGCTACACCTTC.

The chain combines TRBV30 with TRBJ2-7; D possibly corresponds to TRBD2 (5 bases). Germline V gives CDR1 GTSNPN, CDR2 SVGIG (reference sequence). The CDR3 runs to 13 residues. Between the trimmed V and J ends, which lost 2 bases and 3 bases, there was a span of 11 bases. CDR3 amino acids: CAWSKVALYEQYF. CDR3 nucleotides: TGTGCCTGGAGTAAGGTAGCGCTCTACGAGCAGTACTTC.

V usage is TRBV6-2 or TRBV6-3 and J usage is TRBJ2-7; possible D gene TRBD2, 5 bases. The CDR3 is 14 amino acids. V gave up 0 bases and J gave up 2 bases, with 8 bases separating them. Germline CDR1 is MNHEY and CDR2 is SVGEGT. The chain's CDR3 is CASSYSAEAYEQYF. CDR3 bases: TGTGCCAGCAGTTACTCGGCGGAGGCCTACGAGCAGTACTTC.

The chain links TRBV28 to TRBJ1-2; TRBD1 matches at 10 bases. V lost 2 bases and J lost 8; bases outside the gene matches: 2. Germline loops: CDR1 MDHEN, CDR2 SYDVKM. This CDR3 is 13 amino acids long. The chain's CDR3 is CASSLRDRGGYTF. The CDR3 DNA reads TGTGCCAGCAGTTTACGGGACAGGGGAGGCTACACCTTC.

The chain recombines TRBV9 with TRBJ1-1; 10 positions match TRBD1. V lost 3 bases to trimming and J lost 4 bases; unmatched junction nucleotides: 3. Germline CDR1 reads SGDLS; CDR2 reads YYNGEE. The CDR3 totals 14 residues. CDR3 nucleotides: TGTGCCAGCAGCGAGGGACAGGGGTTCACTGAAGCTTTCTTT. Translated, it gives CASSEGQGFTEAFF.

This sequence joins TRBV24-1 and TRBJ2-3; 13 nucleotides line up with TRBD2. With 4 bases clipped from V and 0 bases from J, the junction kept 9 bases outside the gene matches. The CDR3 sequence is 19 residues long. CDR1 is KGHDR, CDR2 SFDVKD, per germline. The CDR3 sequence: CATSDPSLTSGGSTDTQYF. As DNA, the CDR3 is TGTGCCACCAGTGACCCCTCCCTGACTAGCGGGGGGAGCACAGATACGCAGTATTTT.